This T cell receptor (beta chain) was sequenced in a study of graft-versus-host responses after intestinal transplantation. The CDR3 has 14 amino acids. Germline assignment: CDR1 LNHDA and CDR2 SQIVND (reference sequence). The junction had 2 bases not matched to a gene; V was cut back by 3 bases and J by 4 bases. Assay used: immunoSEQ multiplex PCR; TCRdb lists only in-frame clones, some missing. The sample yields about 19,000 clones, roughly 40% seen once. This clonotype originated in a human patient who was an organ donor for intestinal transplantation. The J gene is TRBJ2-7, the V gene TRBV19, with 11 bases matching TRBD2. Sequencing was performed on alloreactive CD4+ T cells from a mixed lymphocyte reaction culture, taken before transplantation. The subset was: CFSE-low proliferating T cells sorted from approximately six-day pre-transplant mixed lymphocyte reaction (GvH or HvG direction). CDR3 DNA: TGTGCCAGTAGTATTAGCGGGAGGGGTTACGAGCAGTACTTC. Protein: CASSISGRGYEQYF.